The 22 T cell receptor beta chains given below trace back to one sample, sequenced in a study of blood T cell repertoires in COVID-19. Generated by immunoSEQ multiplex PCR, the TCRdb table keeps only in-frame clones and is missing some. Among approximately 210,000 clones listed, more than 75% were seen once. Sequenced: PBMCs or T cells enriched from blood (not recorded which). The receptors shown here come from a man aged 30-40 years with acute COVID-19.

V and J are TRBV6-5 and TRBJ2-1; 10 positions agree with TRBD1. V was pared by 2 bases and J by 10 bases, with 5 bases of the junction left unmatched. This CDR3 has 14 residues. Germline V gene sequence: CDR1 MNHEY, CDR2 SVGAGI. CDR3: CASSYGTGVREQFF. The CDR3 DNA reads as TGTGCCAGCAGTTACGGGACAGGGGTTAGGGAGCAGTTCTTC.

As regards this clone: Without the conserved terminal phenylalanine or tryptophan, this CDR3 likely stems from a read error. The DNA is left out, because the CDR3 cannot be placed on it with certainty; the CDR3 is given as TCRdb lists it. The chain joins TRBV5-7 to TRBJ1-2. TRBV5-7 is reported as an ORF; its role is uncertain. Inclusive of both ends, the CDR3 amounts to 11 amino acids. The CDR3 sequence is CASSESIEILY.

CDR3 nucleotide sequence: TGTGCCAGCGGTACTAGCGGGGGTGAGACCCAGTACTTC. Translating gives CASGTSGGETQYF. The rearrangement uses TRBV11-2 and TRBJ2-5; 11 bases line up with TRBD2. The J segment lost 5 bases and the V segment lost 8 bases, leaving 4 bases of the junction unmatched. This CDR3 has 13 amino acids. The germline V gene encodes CDR1 SGHAT and CDR2 FQNNGV.

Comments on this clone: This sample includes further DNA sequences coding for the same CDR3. The DNA of the CDR3 is TGTGCCAGCGGTCGGGGAAACACTGAAGCTTTCTTT. Translation: CASGRGNTEAFF. The rearrangement uses TRBV6-5 and TRBJ1-1, with D unclear. The CDR3 extends over 12 amino acids. Trimming shortened V by 8 bases and J by 2 bases, and 9 bases separated the two germline ends. CDR1 and CDR2 (germline): MNHEY, SVGAGI.

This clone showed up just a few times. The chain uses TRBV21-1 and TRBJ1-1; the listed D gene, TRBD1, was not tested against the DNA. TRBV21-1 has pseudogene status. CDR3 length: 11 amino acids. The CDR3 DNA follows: TGTGCCAGCAGCAGACAGCCCGAAGCTTTCTTT. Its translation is CASSRQPEAFF.

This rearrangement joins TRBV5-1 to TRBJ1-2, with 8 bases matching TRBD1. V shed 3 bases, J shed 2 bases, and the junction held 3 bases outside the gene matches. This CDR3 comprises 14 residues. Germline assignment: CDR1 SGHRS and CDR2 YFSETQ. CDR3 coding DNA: TGCGCCAGCAGCTCCCAGGGGGCCAACTATGGCTACACCTTC. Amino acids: CASSSQGANYGYTF.

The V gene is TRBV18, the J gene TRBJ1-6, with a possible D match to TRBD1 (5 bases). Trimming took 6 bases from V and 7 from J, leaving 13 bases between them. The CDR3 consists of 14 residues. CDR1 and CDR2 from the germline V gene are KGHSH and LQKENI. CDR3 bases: TGTGCCAGCTCCTCGGCGGGGCTGAATTCACCCCTCCACTTT. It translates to CASSSAGLNSPLHF.

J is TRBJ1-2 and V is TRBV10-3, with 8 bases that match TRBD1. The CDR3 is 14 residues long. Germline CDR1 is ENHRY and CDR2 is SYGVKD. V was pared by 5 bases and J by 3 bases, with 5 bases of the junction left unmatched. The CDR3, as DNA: TGTGCCATCAGTCAGGGGGCGGTTTACTATGGCTACACCTTC. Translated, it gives CAISQGAVYYGYTF.

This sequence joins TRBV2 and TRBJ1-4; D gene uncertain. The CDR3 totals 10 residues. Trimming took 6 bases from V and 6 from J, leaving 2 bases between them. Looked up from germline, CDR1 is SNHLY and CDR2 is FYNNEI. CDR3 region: CASSDEKLFF. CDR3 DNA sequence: TGTGCCAGCAGCGATGAAAAACTGTTTTTT.

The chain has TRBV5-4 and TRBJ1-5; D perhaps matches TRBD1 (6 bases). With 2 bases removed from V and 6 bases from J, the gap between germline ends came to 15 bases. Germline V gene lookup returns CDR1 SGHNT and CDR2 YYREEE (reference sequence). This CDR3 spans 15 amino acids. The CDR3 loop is CASSFGGARGQPQHF. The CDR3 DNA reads TGTGCCAGCAGCTTCGGGGGGGCGCGAGGTCAGCCCCAGCATTTT.

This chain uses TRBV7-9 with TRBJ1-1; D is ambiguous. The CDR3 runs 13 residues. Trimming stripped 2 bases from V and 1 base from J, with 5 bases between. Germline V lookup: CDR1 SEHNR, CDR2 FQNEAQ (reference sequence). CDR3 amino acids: CASSLPGNTEAFF. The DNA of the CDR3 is TGTGCCAGCAGCTTACCCGGGAACACTGAAGCTTTCTTT.

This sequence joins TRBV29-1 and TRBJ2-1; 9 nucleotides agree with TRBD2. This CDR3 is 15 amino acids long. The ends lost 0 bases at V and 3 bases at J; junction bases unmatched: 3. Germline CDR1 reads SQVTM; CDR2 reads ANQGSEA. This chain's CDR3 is CSVEDPSGNYNEQFF. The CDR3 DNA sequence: TGCAGCGTTGAAGATCCTAGCGGGAACTACAATGAGCAGTTCTTC.

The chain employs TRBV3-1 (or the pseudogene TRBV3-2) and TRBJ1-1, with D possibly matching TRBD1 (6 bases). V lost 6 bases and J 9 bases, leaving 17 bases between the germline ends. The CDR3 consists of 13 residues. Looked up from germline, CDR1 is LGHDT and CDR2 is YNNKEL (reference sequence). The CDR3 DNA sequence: TGTGCCAGCAGACTCGGGACAACCTCCCAAGCTTTCTTT. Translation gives CASRLGTTSQAFF.

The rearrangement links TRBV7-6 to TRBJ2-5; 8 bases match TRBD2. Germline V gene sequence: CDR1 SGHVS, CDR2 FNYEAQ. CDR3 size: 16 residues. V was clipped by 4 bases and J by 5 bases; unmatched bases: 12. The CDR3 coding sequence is TGTGCCAGCAGCTCCGCTATGGTAGCGGGGAGGGAGACCCAGTACTTC. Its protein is CASSSAMVAGRETQYF.

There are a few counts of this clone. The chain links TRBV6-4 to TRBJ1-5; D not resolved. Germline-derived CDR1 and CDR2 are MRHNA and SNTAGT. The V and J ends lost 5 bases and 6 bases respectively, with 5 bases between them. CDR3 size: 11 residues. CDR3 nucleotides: TGTGCCAGCAGTAATAGTCAGCCCCAGCATTTT. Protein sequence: CASSNSQPQHF.

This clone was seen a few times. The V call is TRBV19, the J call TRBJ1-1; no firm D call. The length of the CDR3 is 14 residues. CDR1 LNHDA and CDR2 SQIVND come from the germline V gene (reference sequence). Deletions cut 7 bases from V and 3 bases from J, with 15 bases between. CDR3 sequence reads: CASNSGNRHTEAFF. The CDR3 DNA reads TGTGCCAGTAATTCGGGGAACCGGCACACTGAAGCTTTCTTT.

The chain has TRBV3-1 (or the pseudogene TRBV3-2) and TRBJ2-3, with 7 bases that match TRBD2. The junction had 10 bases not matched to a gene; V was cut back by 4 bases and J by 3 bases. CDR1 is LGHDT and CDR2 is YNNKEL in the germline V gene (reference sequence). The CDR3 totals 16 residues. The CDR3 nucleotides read TGTGCCAGCAGCCTCCCTAGCGGATTGGGGACAGATACGCAGTATTTT. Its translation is CASSLPSGLGTDTQYF.

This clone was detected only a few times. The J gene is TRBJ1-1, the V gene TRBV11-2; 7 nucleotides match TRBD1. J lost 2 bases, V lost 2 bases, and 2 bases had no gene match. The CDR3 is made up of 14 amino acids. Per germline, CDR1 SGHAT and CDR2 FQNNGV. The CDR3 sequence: CASSLRGRNTEAFF. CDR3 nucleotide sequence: TGTGCCAGCAGCTTAAGGGGGCGAAACACTGAAGCTTTCTTT.

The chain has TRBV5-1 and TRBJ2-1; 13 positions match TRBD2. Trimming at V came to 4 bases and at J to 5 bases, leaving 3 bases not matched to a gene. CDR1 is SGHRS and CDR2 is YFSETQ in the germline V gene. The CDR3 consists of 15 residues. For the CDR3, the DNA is TGCGCCAGCAGCCCTACTAGCGGGGGGGACAATGAGCAGTTCTTC. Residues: CASSPTSGGDNEQFF.

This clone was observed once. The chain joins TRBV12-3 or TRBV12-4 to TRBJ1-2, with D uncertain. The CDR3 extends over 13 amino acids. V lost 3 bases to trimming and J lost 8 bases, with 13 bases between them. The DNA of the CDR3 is TGTGCCAGCAGTTTTGGGCCTACTTTGGGCTACACCTTC. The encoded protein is CASSFGPTLGYTF.

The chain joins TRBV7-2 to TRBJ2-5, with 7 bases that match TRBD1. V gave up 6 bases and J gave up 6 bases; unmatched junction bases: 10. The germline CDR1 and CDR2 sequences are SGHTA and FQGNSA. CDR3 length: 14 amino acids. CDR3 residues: CASSPSGTDKTQYF. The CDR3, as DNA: TGTGCCAGCAGTCCCTCCGGGACAGACAAGACCCAGTACTTC.

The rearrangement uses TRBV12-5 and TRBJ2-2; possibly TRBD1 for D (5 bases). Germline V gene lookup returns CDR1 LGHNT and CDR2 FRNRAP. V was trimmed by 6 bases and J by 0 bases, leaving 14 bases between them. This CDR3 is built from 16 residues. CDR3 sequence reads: CASGRPSTANTGELFF. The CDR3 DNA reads TGTGCTAGTGGACGACCATCGACAGCGAACACCGGGGAGCTGTTTTTT.